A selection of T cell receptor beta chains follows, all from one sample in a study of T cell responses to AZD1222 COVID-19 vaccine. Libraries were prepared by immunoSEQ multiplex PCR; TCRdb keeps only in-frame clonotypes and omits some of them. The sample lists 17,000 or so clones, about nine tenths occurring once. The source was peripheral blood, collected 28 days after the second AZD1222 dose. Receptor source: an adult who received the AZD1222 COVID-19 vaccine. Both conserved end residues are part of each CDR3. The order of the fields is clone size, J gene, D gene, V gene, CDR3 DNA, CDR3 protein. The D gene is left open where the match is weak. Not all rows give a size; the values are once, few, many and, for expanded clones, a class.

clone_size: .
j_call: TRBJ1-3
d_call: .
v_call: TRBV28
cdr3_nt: TGTGCCAGCAGTTTAAAGGTTTCTTACACCATATATTTT
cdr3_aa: CASSLKVSYTIYF

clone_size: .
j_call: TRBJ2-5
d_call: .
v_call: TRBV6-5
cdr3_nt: TGTGCCAGCAGCGTTGCATTACAGGGCCGAGAGACCCAGTACTTC
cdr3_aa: CASSVALQGRETQYF

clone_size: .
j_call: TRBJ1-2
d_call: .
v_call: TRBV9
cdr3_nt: TGTGCCAGCAGCGTGACAGTCCTCTATGGCTACACCTTC
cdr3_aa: CASSVTVLYGYTF

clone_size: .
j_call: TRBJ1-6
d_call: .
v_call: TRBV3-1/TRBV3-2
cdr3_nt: TGTGCCAGCAGCCGGGAGGGAAGTTCACCCCTCCACTTT
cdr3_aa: CASSREGSSPLHF

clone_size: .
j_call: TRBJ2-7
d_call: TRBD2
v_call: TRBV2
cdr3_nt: TGTGCCAGCAGTGAGTCCCCAGCGGGAGGGCTGTACGAGCAGTACTTC
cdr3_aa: CASSESPAGGLYEQYF

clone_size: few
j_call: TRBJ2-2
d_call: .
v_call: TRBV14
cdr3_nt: TGTGCCAGCAGCCAACGGTCGGCGGATTACACCGGGGAGCTGTTTTTT
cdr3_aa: CASSQRSADYTGELFF

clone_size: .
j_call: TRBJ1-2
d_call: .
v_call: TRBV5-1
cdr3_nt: TGCGCCAGCAGCCCCGGGACGTCAGATTATGGCTACACCTTC
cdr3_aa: CASSPGTSDYGYTF

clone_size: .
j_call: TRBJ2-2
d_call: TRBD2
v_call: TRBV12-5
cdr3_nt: TGTGCTAGTGGTTTGGTACTCGGGGCTAGCGGGAGAGTTAACACCGGGGAGCTGTTTTTT
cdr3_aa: CASGLVLGASGRVNTGELFF

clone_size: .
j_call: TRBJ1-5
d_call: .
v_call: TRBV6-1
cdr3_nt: TGTGCCAGCAGTGAAGCGGGGGTCAATCAGCCCCAGCATTTT
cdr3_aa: CASSEAGVNQPQHF

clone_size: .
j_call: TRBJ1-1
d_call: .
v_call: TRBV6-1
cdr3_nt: TGTGCCAGCAGTGAACGGCGGACTGAAGCTTTCTTT
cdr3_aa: CASSERRTEAFF

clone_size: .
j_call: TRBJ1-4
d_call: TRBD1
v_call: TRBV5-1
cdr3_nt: TGCGCCAGCAGCTTGGGCCCCGGGACAGGGACTACTAATGAAAAACTGTTTTTT
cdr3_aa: CASSLGPGTGTTNEKLFF

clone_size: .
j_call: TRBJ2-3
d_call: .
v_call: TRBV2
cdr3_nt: TGTGCCAGCAGAGATACAGGGAGGTACTGGAGTTTT
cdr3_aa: CASRDTGRYWSF

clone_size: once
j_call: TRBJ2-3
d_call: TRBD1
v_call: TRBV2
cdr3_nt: TGTGCCAGCAGTGGCCGGACAGGGAGCACAGATACGCAGTATTTT
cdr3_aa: CASSGRTGSTDTQYF

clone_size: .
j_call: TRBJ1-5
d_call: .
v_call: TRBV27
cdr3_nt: TGTGCCAGCAGCCTGGGTCCCTCGGGCAATCAGCCCCAGCATTTT
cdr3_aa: CASSLGPSGNQPQHF

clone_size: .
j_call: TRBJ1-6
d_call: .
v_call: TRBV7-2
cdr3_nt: TGTGCCAGCAGCCGTTCGACATCTTATAATTCACCCCTCCACTTT
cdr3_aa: CASSRSTSYNSPLHF

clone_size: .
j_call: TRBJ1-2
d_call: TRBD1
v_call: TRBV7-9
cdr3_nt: TGTGCCAGCAGCTTAGCGTACAGGGGGGAAGGCTACACCTTC
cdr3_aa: CASSLAYRGEGYTF

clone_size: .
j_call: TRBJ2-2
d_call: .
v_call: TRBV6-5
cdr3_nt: TGTGCCAGCAGCAACGATGGGTGGACCGGGGAGCTGTTTTTT
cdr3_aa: CASSNDGWTGELFF

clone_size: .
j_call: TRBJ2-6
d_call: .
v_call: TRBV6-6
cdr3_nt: TGTGCCAGCAGTCTTAGACAGTCTGGGGCCAACGCCCTGACTTTC
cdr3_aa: CASSLRQSGANALTF

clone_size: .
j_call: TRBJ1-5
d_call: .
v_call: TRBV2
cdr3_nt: TGTGCCAGCAGCCCGGCGACAGGTACACAGCCCCAGCATTTT
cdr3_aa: CASSPATGTQPQHF

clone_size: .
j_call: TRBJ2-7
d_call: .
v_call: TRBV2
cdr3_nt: TGTGCCAGCAGTGGTATGGGGTACGAGCAGTACTTC
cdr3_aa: CASSGMGYEQYF